These T cell receptor beta chains were read from a single sample in a study of cytomegalovirus exposure and HLA in healthy donors. Generated by immunoSEQ multiplex PCR, the TCRdb table keeps only in-frame clones and is missing some. This specimen shows 65,000 to 85,000 clones; the ten leading clones hold 2.4%. Sequencing was performed on PBMCs. These receptors all stem from a female donor in good health and CMV-seropositive. The CDR3 runs from the conserved cysteine through the conserved F or W. D genes are given only for firm matches.

d_gene | j_gene | v_gene | CDR3aa | CDR3nt
NA | TRBJ1-1 | TRBV2 | CATTGGNTEAFF | TGTGCCACCACGGGAGGGAACACTGAAGCTTTCTTT
NA | TRBJ2-5 | TRBV28 | CASSPNLKETQYF | TGTGCCAGCAGCCCAAACTTAAAAGAGACCCAGTACTTC
NA | TRBJ2-7 | TRBV7-2 | CASSTPPGVYEQYF | TGTGCCAGCAGCACCCCCCCAGGGGTCTACGAGCAGTACTTC
NA | TRBJ1-1 | TRBV5-1 | CASSSGIGRDTEAFF | TGCGCCAGCAGCTCCGGGATAGGACGGGACACTGAAGCTTTCTTT
NA | TRBJ1-5 | TRBV2 | CASSAGQPNQPQHF | TGTGCCAGCAGTGCGGGACAACCAAATCAGCCCCAGCATTTT
TRBD2 | TRBJ2-7 | TRBV6-1 | CASRTSGTYEQYF | TGTGCCAGCCGGACTAGCGGCACCTACGAGCAGTACTTC
NA | TRBJ2-1 | TRBV6-5 | CASSRTSWSTQFF | TGTGCCAGCAGTCGCACTAGCTGGAGCACCCAATTCTTC
NA | TRBJ1-2 | TRBV30 | CAWTKGAGAGGYTF | TGTGCCTGGACCAAAGGAGCGGGGGCGGGTGGCTACACCTTC
NA | TRBJ2-1 | TRBV6-1 | CASRSPGNEQFF | TGTGCCAGCCGCTCACCAGGCAATGAGCAGTTCTTC
NA | TRBJ1-5 | TRBV19 | CASSTTAGSNQPQHF | TGTGCCAGTAGTACCACGGCAGGGAGCAATCAGCCCCAGCATTTT
TRBD2 | TRBJ2-3 | TRBV19 | CASSSQRDTDTQYF | TGTGCCAGTAGTAGTCAGCGGGATACAGATACGCAGTATTTT
NA | TRBJ1-1 | TRBV5-1 | CASSREKVGAEAFF | TGCGCCAGCAGCCGAGAGAAGGTCGGGGCTGAAGCTTTCTTT
TRBD2 | TRBJ2-7 | TRBV5-1 | CASSLSTSGIPYEQYF | TGCGCCAGCAGCTTGAGTACTAGCGGGATCCCCTACGAGCAGTACTTC
TRBD1 | TRBJ1-1 | TRBV13 | CASSLGGSGQGAEAFF | TGTGCCAGCAGCTTAGGGGGGAGCGGACAGGGGGCTGAAGCTTTCTTT
NA | TRBJ1-1 | TRBV10-2 | CATVGAGAEAFF | TGCGCCACGGTGGGGGCTGGGGCTGAAGCTTTCTTT